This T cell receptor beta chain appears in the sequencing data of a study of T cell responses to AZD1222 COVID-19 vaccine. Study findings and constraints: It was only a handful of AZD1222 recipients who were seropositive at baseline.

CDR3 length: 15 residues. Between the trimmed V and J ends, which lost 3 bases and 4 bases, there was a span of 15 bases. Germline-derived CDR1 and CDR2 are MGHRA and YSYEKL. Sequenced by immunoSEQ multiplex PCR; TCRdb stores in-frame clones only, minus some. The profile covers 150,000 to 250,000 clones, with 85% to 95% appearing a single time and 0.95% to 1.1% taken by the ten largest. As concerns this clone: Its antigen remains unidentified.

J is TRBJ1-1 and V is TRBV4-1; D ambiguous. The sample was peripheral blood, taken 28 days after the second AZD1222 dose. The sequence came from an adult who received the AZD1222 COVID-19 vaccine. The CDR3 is CASSHGPRWGTEAFF. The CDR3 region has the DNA TGCGCCAGCAGCCATGGGCCGAGATGGGGCACTGAAGCTTTCTTT.